This T cell receptor (beta chain) was retrieved from a study of blood T cells in healthy people across ages. CDR1 SGHRS and CDR2 YFSETQ come from the germline V gene. The V and J ends lost 4 bases and 7 bases respectively, with 12 bases between them. The CDR3 length is 13 residues. This clonotype has just a few counts. Together with a sample-barcoded 5' primer, a J-beta primer mix was included in a second PCR lasting roughly 6 to 12 cycles. A single record per CDR3 protein comes from TCRdb applying MiXCR to the 5' RACE reads. The sample includes approximately 780,000 distinct CDR3 sequences, 20% to 30% of them seen just once. These data were also filed under a second study, of T cells of mothers and their children. That paper adds: Donors were a few healthy Caucasian mothers and their six children.

This rearrangement joins TRBV5-1 to TRBJ2-1, with TRBD2 as a possible D gene (5 bases). This TCR came from a boy younger than 18 in good health. The specimen sequenced was blood. The CDR3 sequence is CASSRLEENEQFF. As DNA, the CDR3 is TGCGCCAGCAGCCGCCTGGAGGAGAATGAGCAGTTCTTC.